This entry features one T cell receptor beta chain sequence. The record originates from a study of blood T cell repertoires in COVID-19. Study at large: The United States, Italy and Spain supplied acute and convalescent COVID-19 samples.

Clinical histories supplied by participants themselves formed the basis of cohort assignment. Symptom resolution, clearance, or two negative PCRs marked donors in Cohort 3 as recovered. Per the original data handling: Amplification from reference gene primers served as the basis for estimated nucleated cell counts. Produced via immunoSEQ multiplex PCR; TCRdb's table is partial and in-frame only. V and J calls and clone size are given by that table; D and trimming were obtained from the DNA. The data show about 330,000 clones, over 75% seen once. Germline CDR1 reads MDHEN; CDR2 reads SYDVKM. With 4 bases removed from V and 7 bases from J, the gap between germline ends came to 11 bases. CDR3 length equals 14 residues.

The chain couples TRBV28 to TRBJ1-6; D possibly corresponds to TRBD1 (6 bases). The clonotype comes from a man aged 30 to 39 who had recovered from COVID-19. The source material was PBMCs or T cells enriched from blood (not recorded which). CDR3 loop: CASSSSGVNSPLHF. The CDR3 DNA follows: TGTGCCAGCAGTTCTTCAGGGGTCAATTCACCCCTCCACTTT.